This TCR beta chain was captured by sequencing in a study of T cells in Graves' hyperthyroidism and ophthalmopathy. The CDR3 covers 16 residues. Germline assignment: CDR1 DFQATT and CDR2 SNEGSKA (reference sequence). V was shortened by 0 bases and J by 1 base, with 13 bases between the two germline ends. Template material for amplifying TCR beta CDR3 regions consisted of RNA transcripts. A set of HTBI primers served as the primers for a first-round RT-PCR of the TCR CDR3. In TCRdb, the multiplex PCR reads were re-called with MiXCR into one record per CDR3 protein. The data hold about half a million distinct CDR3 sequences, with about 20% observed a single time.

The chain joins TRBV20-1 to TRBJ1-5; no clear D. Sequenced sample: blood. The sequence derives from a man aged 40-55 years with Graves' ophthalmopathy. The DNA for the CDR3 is TGCAGTGCTAGAGATCTCGCCAGAAGGAGCAATCAGCCCCAGCATTTT. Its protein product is CSARDLARRSNQPQHF.